Listed here are 31 T cell receptor beta chains from one sample, sequenced in a study of blood T cell repertoires in COVID-19. The data were produced by immunoSEQ multiplex PCR, yet TCRdb's version contains in-frame clones alone and is incomplete. The repertoire holds 65,000 to 75,000 clones, over 75% seen once, with 25% to 30% in the top ten. Sequences were obtained from peripheral blood. The receptors were gathered from a woman of 80 years or more with active or convalescent COVID-19.

CDR3 residues: CAWSETGFYGYTF. CDR3 nucleotides: TGTGCCTGGAGCGAGACAGGGTTCTATGGCTACACCTTC. V and J are TRBV30 and TRBJ1-2; the match to TRBD1 covers 7 bases. The length of the CDR3 is 13 residues. The V gene's germline CDR1 is GTSNPN and CDR2 SVGIG (reference sequence). After removal of 3 bases from V and 4 bases from J, the junction contained 5 bases not matched to a gene.

The rearrangement links TRBV20-1 to TRBJ1-5; D call uncertain. This CDR3 is built from 13 residues. With 3 bases removed from V and 9 bases from J, the gap between germline ends came to 15 bases. Germline CDR1 is DFQATT and CDR2 is SNEGSKA (reference sequence). This CDR3 is CSASGLSFGPQHF. CDR3 in DNA: TGCAGTGCTAGTGGTTTGAGTTTTGGGCCCCAGCATTTT.

This clone was detected a few times. The rearrangement uses TRBV10-3 and TRBJ2-5; D unclear. The CDR3 sequence is 15 residues long. Germline assignment: CDR1 ENHRY and CDR2 SYGVKD. The ends were cut back, 2 bases at V and 1 base at J, with 11 bases in the middle. Here the CDR3 DNA reads TGTGCCATCAGTGAGAATGCAGGCGCCCAAGAGACCCAGTACTTC. It yields the protein CAISENAGAQETQYF.

The chain employs TRBV6-5 and TRBJ1-6; TRBD1 might be the D (5 bases). The germline V gene encodes CDR1 MNHEY and CDR2 SVGAGI. The CDR3 is 15 residues long. V dropped 6 bases and J dropped 8 bases, with 17 bases sitting between them. In DNA form, the CDR3 reads TGTGCCAGCAGGACGGAGACAGTCTCGGATTCACCCCTCCACTTT. Translation gives CASRTETVSDSPLHF.

CDR3 amino acids: CASRPTSGGAGELFF. CDR3 nucleotide sequence: TGTGCCAGCAGACCTACTAGCGGGGGGGCTGGGGAGCTGTTTTTT. This chain connects TRBV7-6 to TRBJ2-2; 13 positions agree with TRBD2. V lost 6 bases and J lost 8; bases outside the gene matches: 6. This CDR3 is built from 15 residues. Per the germline V gene, CDR1 is SGHVS and CDR2 is FNYEAQ.

The chain carries TRBV28 and TRBJ1-2; D is undetermined. The CDR3 has 14 residues. Trimming left V 3 bases short and J 3 bases short, with 11 bases between. Germline CDR1 and CDR2: MDHEN and SYDVKM. Here the CDR3 reads CASSFTADYYGYTF. In nucleotides, the CDR3 is TGTGCCAGCAGTTTCACAGCCGATTACTATGGCTACACCTTC.

The chain recombines TRBV6-5 with TRBJ1-5; D perhaps matches TRBD1 (6 bases). The CDR3 totals 12 residues. V lost 6 bases and J 7 bases, leaving 10 bases between the germline ends. The germline CDR1 and CDR2 sequences are MNHEY and SVGAGI. In nucleotides, the CDR3 is TGTGCCAGCAGCATGAGGGGGCAGCCCCAGCATTTT. Its translation is CASSMRGQPQHF.

The chain uses TRBV13 and TRBJ2-7; 8 bases match TRBD1. The CDR3 is 14 residues long. Trimming took 3 bases from V and 7 from J; bases not matched to a gene: 8. Germline V gene data show CDR1 as PRHDT and CDR2 as FYEKMQ (reference sequence). CDR3 DNA sequence: TGTGCCAGCAGCTTTTCTCAGGGGGCAAAGGAGCAGTACTTC. Amino acid sequence: CASSFSQGAKEQYF.

The genes are TRBV2 and TRBJ2-2; TRBD1 agrees at 8 bases. The trim removed 8 bases at V and 0 bases at J, leaving 2 bases unmatched. This CDR3 comprises 14 residues. Germline V gene data show CDR1 as SNHLY and CDR2 as FYNNEI. In DNA, the CDR3 is TGTGCCAGCCGGGACAGGACGAACACCGGGGAGCTGTTTTTT. This gives the protein CASRDRTNTGELFF.

The rearrangement uses TRBV19 and TRBJ1-6, with 8 nucleotides matching TRBD1. The germline CDR1 and CDR2 sequences are LNHDA and SQIVND (reference sequence). V lost 6 bases to trimming and J lost 14 bases; unmatched junction nucleotides: 3. The CDR3 is 11 residues long. In DNA, the CDR3 is TGTGCCAGTAGGGACAGGGAAGCCCTCCACTTT. Amino acids: CASRDREALHF.

V gene TRBV12-3 or TRBV12-4 combines with J gene TRBJ1-1, with no clear D. The CDR3 is made up of 13 amino acids. The V and J ends lost 3 bases and 0 bases respectively, with 5 bases between them. In DNA form, the CDR3 reads TGTGCCAGCAGTTTTGGGCTGAACACTGAAGCTTTCTTT. Its translation is CASSFGLNTEAFF.

The chain carries TRBV18 and TRBJ2-7; 9 bases fit TRBD1. Per the germline V gene, CDR1 is KGHSH and CDR2 is LQKENI. This CDR3 spans 12 amino acids. Trimming took 6 bases from V and 6 from J; bases not matched to a gene: 3. The CDR3 region is CASSRDRAEQYF. CDR3 coding DNA: TGTGCCAGCTCCAGGGACAGGGCCGAGCAGTACTTC. Full variable domain (remainder filled in from reference TRBV18 and TRBJ2-7): NAGVMQNPRHLVRRRGQEARLRCSPMKGHSHVYWYRQLPEEGLKFMVYLQKENIIDESGMPKERFSAEFPKEGPSILRIQQVVRGDSAAYFCASSRDRAEQYFGPGTRLTVT.

The rearrangement joins TRBV7-2 to TRBJ1-6; no reliable D call. Per the germline V gene, CDR1 is SGHTA and CDR2 is FQGNSA. The CDR3 contains 15 residues. The germline V and J ends were trimmed by 1 base and 4 bases, with 8 bases remaining between them. For the CDR3, the DNA is TGTGCCAGCAGCTTAGGATGGGCTTATAATTCACCCCTCCACTTT. Translated, it gives CASSLGWAYNSPLHF.

V and J are TRBV9 and TRBJ2-3; possibly TRBD1 for D (6 bases). V lost 1 base, J lost 0 bases, and 15 bases lay in between. The CDR3 has 17 residues. CDR1 is SGDLS, CDR2 YYNGEE, per germline. The CDR3 coding sequence is TGTGCCAGCAGCGTACTTACCGGGACACTTAGCACAGATACGCAGTATTTT. Its protein is CASSVLTGTLSTDTQYF.

The chain joins TRBV5-4 to TRBJ2-2, with 9 nucleotides matching TRBD2. V shed 0 bases and J 2 bases; nucleotides not matched to a gene: 5. Germline CDR1 reads SGHNT; CDR2 reads YYREEE (reference sequence). This CDR3 has 17 residues. DNA of the CDR3: TGTGCCAGCAGCTTGGGGCTAGCGGGGAAAAACACCGGGGAGCTGTTTTTT. Translated: CASSLGLAGKNTGELFF.

The chain joins TRBV7-2 to TRBJ1-1; D might be TRBD1 (6 bases). The V gene lost 3 bases and the J gene lost 1 base, with 12 bases spanning the gap. Germline V CDR1 and CDR2: SGHTA, FQGNSA. This CDR3 spans 15 amino acids. CDR3 nucleotide sequence: TGTGCCAGCAGCTTTGGATCCAGGGGGAACACTGAAGCTTTCTTT. Translating gives CASSFGSRGNTEAFF.

The chain recombines TRBV4-1 with TRBJ2-7; possibly TRBD1 for D (6 bases). CDR3 length equals 14 residues. Between the trimmed V and J ends, which lost 4 bases and 4 bases, there was a span of 14 bases. Germline assignment: CDR1 MGHRA and CDR2 YSYEKL. The CDR3 loop is CASSPDSSPYEQYF. The CDR3 nucleotides are TGCGCCAGCAGCCCGGACAGTAGTCCGTACGAGCAGTACTTC.

In the case of this clone: At one end the junction does not follow the germline gene, possibly because of a read error. The genes are TRBV6-1 and TRBJ1-2; 9 bases map to TRBD1. Germline assignment: CDR1 MNHNS and CDR2 SASEGT. This CDR3 is 13 amino acids long. In DNA, the CDR3 is TGTGCCAGCAGTGAAGCACGGACAGGGGCCCTCTCCTTC. This codes for CASSEARTGALSF.

The rearrangement uses TRBV30 and TRBJ2-7; 7 positions match TRBD1. CDR1 GTSNPN and CDR2 SVGIG come from the germline V gene (reference sequence). The CDR3 sequence is 13 residues long. V gave up 3 bases and J gave up 2 bases; unmatched junction bases: 4. The CDR3 DNA reads as TGTGCCTGGAGAAGACAGGGAGCCTACGAGCAGTACTTC. Protein sequence: CAWRRQGAYEQYF. The full variable domain, with the rest looked up from reference TRBV30 and TRBJ2-7, is SQTIHQWPATLVQPVGSPLSLECTVEGTSNPNLYWYRQAAGRGLQLLFYSVGIGQISSEVPQNLSASRPQDRQFILSSKKLLLSDSGFYLCAWRRQGAYEQYFGPGTRLTVT.

Only one count was recorded for this clone. The rearrangement uses TRBV9 and TRBJ2-3; D gene uncertain. Trimming removed 0 bases at V and 4 bases at J, with 9 bases between. The CDR3 has 14 residues. Germline loops: CDR1 SGDLS, CDR2 YYNGEE. DNA for the CDR3: TGTGCCAGCAGCGTAGAACAGTGGGCAGATACGCAGTATTTT. It translates to CASSVEQWADTQYF. The variable domain in full, completed from reference TRBV9 and TRBJ2-3, reads DSGVTQTPKHLITATGQRVTLRCSPRSGDLSVYWYQQSLDQGLQFLIQYYNGEERAKGNILERFSAQQFPDLHSELNLSSLELGDSALYFCASSVEQWADTQYFGPGTRLTVL.

The chain is built from TRBV7-2 and TRBJ2-2; TRBD1 matches at 11 bases. CDR1 SGHTA and CDR2 FQGNSA come from the germline V gene. This CDR3 has 15 amino acids. J lost 7 bases, V lost 7 bases, and 8 bases had no gene match. The CDR3 bases are TGTGCCAGCAACTATGGGACAGGGGGGATCGGGGAGCTGTTTTTT. It yields the protein CASNYGTGGIGELFF.

This chain joins TRBV11-2 and TRBJ2-5; 10 positions agree with TRBD2. Losses at the gene ends were 3 bases for V and 5 bases for J; bases not matched to a gene: 3. CDR3 length: 14 amino acids. Per the germline V gene, CDR1 is SGHAT and CDR2 is FQNNGV. The CDR3 bases are TGTGCCAGCAGCTTTAGCGGGGGGTTTGAGACCCAGTACTTC. Encoded protein: CASSFSGGFETQYF.

The V and J genes are TRBV15 and TRBJ1-2; tentatively, D is TRBD1 (5 bases). In germline, CDR1 is LNHNV, CDR2 YYDKDF (reference sequence). CDR3 length: 13 amino acids. The V gene lost 3 bases and the J gene lost 7 bases, with 12 bases spanning the gap. DNA for the CDR3: TGTGCCACCAGCAGGGAAGGGGTGGGTGGCTACACCTTC. Translated: CATSREGVGGYTF.

The rearrangement joins TRBV7-2 to TRBJ1-1, with D possibly TRBD1 on 5 matching bases. Trimming stripped 1 base from V and 3 bases from J, with 9 bases between. Germline V lookup: CDR1 SGHTA, CDR2 FQGNSA. The CDR3 spans 14 residues. The CDR3 loop is CASSLEGHYTEAFF. The CDR3 nucleotides are TGTGCCAGCAGCTTAGAAGGACATTACACTGAAGCTTTCTTT.

The J gene is TRBJ2-5, the V gene TRBV29-1, with a weak D call TRBD1 (6 bases). CDR3 length: 13 amino acids. V was shortened by 7 bases and J by 2 bases, with 14 bases between the two germline ends. Germline V gene sequence: CDR1 SQVTM, CDR2 ANQGSEA. The CDR3 loop reads CSAAYRDQETQYF. The CDR3 coding sequence is TGCAGCGCCGCGTACAGGGATCAAGAGACCCAGTACTTC.

The genes are TRBV15 and TRBJ2-7, with D perhaps TRBD2 (6 bases). Trimming took off 1 base at V and 3 bases at J, with 13 bases between the two ends. Germline CDR1 LNHNV, CDR2 YYDKDF (reference sequence). The CDR3 sequence is 15 residues long. CDR3 in DNA: TGTGCCACCAGCAGAGCGGGACGGAGGGGCTACGAGCAGTACTTC. Its translation is CATSRAGRRGYEQYF.

This chain connects TRBV29-1 to TRBJ2-3; D remains unclear. This CDR3 has 12 amino acids. CDR1 is SQVTM, CDR2 ANQGSEA, per germline. V was pared by 7 bases and J by 1 base, with 9 bases between. DNA of the CDR3: TGCAGCGCAACACCCCGCACAGATACGCAGTATTTT. It specifies CSATPRTDTQYF.

A few counts support this clone. The chain joins TRBV19 to TRBJ2-1; 11 nucleotides line up with TRBD2. Germline CDR1 LNHDA, CDR2 SQIVND (reference sequence). Unmatched junction bases numbered 5, after V lost 5 bases and J lost 5 bases. This CDR3 is built from 15 residues. CDR3 sequence reads: CASSELAGVDNEQFF. CDR3 sequence (DNA): TGTGCCAGTAGTGAACTAGCGGGGGTGGACAATGAGCAGTTCTTC.

The genes are TRBV7-2 and TRBJ1-1; 7 nucleotides line up with TRBD1. The CDR3 covers 14 residues. Germline V CDR1 and CDR2: SGHTA, FQGNSA. V lost 3 bases, J lost 1 base, and 2 bases stayed unmatched. In DNA form, the CDR3 reads TGTGCCAGCAGCTTCGGGACAGAGAACACTGAAGCTTTCTTT. This encodes CASSFGTENTEAFF.

The V call is TRBV29-1, the J call TRBJ2-7; TRBD1 might be the D (6 bases). CDR3 length: 13 residues. The germline gives CDR1 SQVTM, CDR2 ANQGSEA. The V end was cut by 6 bases, the J end by 0 bases, with 12 bases between. The CDR3 DNA sequence: TGCAGCGTCGGGACACTTTACTCCTACGAGCAGTACTTC. It translates to CSVGTLYSYEQYF.

This clone was counted a single time. The V call is TRBV11-2, the J call TRBJ2-1, with D possibly TRBD2 on 6 matching bases. V lost 3 bases, J lost 0 bases, and 9 bases lay in between. The length of the CDR3 is 15 residues. Germline CDR1 is SGHAT and CDR2 is FQNNGV. CDR3 protein: CASSLTRSSYNEQFF. The CDR3 DNA sequence: TGTGCCAGCAGCTTGACTAGGAGCTCCTACAATGAGCAGTTCTTC.